Presented here are 27 T cell receptor beta chains from one specimen sequenced in a study of vaccination and CD4 T cells after COVID-19. With the Oncomine TCR Beta short-read assay, DNA from cultured CD4+ T cells was sequenced. TCRdb itself ran the PCR reads through MiXCR, one entry per CDR3 protein. The sample comprises around 19,000 distinct CDR3 sequences, around 45% of which are singletons, and roughly 7% rests with the top ten. As to treatment: roughly ten-day PBMC culture with coronavirus spike peptide pools or control peptides (ViraFEST assay). What these receptors recognize is not known. Sequenced material: CD4+ T cells from blood, cultured in vitro, taken after SARS-CoV-2 vaccination. The receptors derive from a human donor who had recovered from COVID-19.

The chain is built from TRBV15 and TRBJ1-3; 10 bases match TRBD1. Germline V gene sequence: CDR1 LNHNV, CDR2 YYDKDF (reference sequence). The CDR3 is 16 residues long. V trimming: 0 bases; J trimming: 5 bases; junction bases outside the gene matches: 4. The CDR3 sequence: CATSRDDRGPRNTIYF. The CDR3 region has the DNA TGTGCCACCAGCAGAGACGACAGGGGGCCCAGAAACACCATATATTTT.

This clonotype was seen just once. This chain joins TRBV27 and TRBJ2-7, with D uncertain. Germline V gene lookup returns CDR1 MNHEY and CDR2 SMNVEV (reference sequence). This CDR3 is built from 14 residues. The V end lost 7 bases, the J end lost 0 bases, and 13 bases lay between the germline ends. CDR3 protein: CASTTQVNSYEQYF. For the CDR3, the DNA is TGTGCCAGCACTACTCAGGTGAACTCCTACGAGCAGTACTTC.

The gene calls are TRBV7-3 and TRBJ2-3; 9 nucleotides match TRBD2. Germline V gene data show CDR1 as SGHTA and CDR2 as FQGTGA. With 2 bases clipped from V and 0 bases from J, the junction kept 3 bases outside the gene matches. The CDR3 has 16 amino acids. The CDR3 nucleotides are TGTGCCAGCAGCTTACTAGCGGGACGGAGCACAGATACGCAGTATTTT. This codes for CASSLLAGRSTDTQYF.

CDR3 DNA sequence: TGTGCCAGCAGTTACCCTCAGGGCGCCCTAATACAAGAGACCCAGTACTTC. Translated: CASSYPQGALIQETQYF. The chain carries TRBV6-2 or TRBV6-3 and TRBJ2-5, with D maybe TRBD1 (5 bases). CDR1 and CDR2 from the germline V gene are MNHEY and SVGEGT. The V end lost 2 bases, the J end lost 2 bases, and 18 bases lay between the germline ends. The CDR3 spans 17 residues.

The chain carries TRBV12-3 or TRBV12-4 and TRBJ1-5, with unresolved D. Trimming shortened V by 3 bases and J by 4 bases, and 7 bases separated the two germline ends. The CDR3 is 13 residues long. The CDR3 is CASSLGRNQPQHF. For the CDR3, the DNA is TGTGCCAGCAGTTTGGGGAGAAATCAGCCCCAGCATTTT.

The chain has TRBV11-3 and TRBJ2-7; D not certain. CDR1 and CDR2 (germline): SGHNT, YENEEA. CDR3 size: 10 residues. Trimming removed 8 bases from V and 2 bases from J, with 4 bases in between. The CDR3, as DNA: TGTGCCAGCGGGACCTACGAGCAGTACTTC. Translating gives CASGTYEQYF.

V usage is TRBV20-1 and J usage is TRBJ2-7, with unresolved D. The ends were cut back, 5 bases at V and 3 bases at J, with 14 bases in the middle. Germline CDR1 is DFQATT and CDR2 is SNEGSKA (reference sequence). This CDR3 is built from 13 residues. CDR3 region: CSASTAGHYEQYF. The CDR3 nucleotides read TGCAGTGCTTCAACGGCAGGTCACTACGAGCAGTACTTC.

This sequence joins TRBV6-1 and TRBJ1-6; 7 nucleotides align to TRBD1. The germline V gene encodes CDR1 MNHNS and CDR2 SASEGT. The CDR3 spans 14 residues. J gave up 8 bases and V 6 bases, and 7 bases lay outside the gene matches. CDR3 amino acids: CASSRQGQDSPLHF. The DNA of the CDR3 is TGTGCCAGCAGCCGACAGGGCCAGGATTCACCCCTCCACTTT.

This clonotype appeared a few times. Here the CDR3 reads CSAREGQGGYTF. The CDR3 DNA reads as TGCAGTGCTAGAGAGGGACAGGGAGGCTACACCTTC. This chain joins TRBV20-1 and TRBJ1-2; 9 bases are shared with TRBD1. Trimming at V came to 0 bases and at J to 8 bases, leaving 1 base not matched to a gene. Per germline, CDR1 DFQATT and CDR2 SNEGSKA (reference sequence). The CDR3 is 12 amino acids.

The chain employs TRBV20-1 and TRBJ2-5, with D possibly TRBD2 on 5 matching bases. Germline CDR1 is DFQATT and CDR2 is SNEGSKA (reference sequence). This CDR3 is 14 amino acids long. The CDR3 region is CSHRASGGRETQYF. The CDR3, as DNA: TGCAGCCACCGCGCATCGGGCGGGCGGGAGACCCAGTACTTC.

The chain couples TRBV7-6 to TRBJ2-3, with 7 bases that match TRBD2. Germline-derived CDR1 and CDR2 are SGHVS and FNYEAQ. CDR3 size: 18 residues. Germline trimming cut 1 base from V and 2 bases from J; bases unmatched to any gene: 12. The CDR3 is CASSLGPSGGQNTDTQYF. DNA for the CDR3: TGTGCCAGCAGCTTAGGTCCTAGCGGAGGCCAGAACACAGATACGCAGTATTTT.

This chain uses TRBV4-3 with TRBJ1-4; maybe TRBD1 (5 bases). V gave up 1 base and J gave up 5 bases, with 11 bases separating them. Germline CDR1 is LGHNA and CDR2 is YSLEER. The CDR3 has 15 amino acids. CDR3 region: CASSQGRQPNEKLFF. The CDR3 region has the DNA TGCGCCAGCAGCCAAGGAAGACAGCCAAATGAAAAACTGTTTTTT.

This chain links TRBV27 with TRBJ2-1, with D possibly TRBD2 on 6 matching bases. Trimming took 7 bases from V and 8 from J, leaving 21 bases between them. Germline CDR1 is MNHEY and CDR2 is SMNVEV (reference sequence). The CDR3 extends over 15 amino acids. CDR3 protein: CASNPRPPGGDEQFF. The CDR3, as DNA: TGTGCCAGCAACCCACGACCGCCCGGAGGGGATGAGCAGTTCTTC.

This chain uses TRBV10-3 with TRBJ1-2; D remains unclear. CDR3 length equals 15 residues. Germline V CDR1 and CDR2: ENHRY, SYGVKD. Trimming took off 0 bases at V and 5 bases at J, with 13 bases between the two ends. The DNA of the CDR3 is TGTGCCATCAGTGAGTCGCCGTCGCCGAAATATGGCTACACCTTC. Protein sequence: CAISESPSPKYGYTF.

This clonotype was observed a handful of times. The chain combines TRBV24-1 with TRBJ1-2; tentatively, D is TRBD1 (5 bases). Trimming left V 2 bases short and J 4 bases short, with 16 bases between. Germline V gene lookup returns CDR1 KGHDR and CDR2 SFDVKD. The CDR3 contains 16 residues. The DNA for the CDR3 is TGTGCCACCAGTGATTCCACCTCGACAGAACTCTATGGCTACACCTTC. Translated: CATSDSTSTELYGYTF.

Only a few counts were recorded for this clonotype. In DNA form, the CDR3 reads TGTGCCAGCAGCTTAAAGGTGGTAGGCACCGGGGAGCTGTTTTTT. It translates to CASSLKVVGTGELFF. V is TRBV7-2 and J is TRBJ2-2; D call uncertain. The length of the CDR3 is 15 residues. Germline V gene lookup returns CDR1 SGHTA and CDR2 FQGNSA. V dropped 2 bases and J dropped 4 bases, with 11 bases sitting between them.

The chain recombines TRBV6-2 or TRBV6-3 with TRBJ2-2; D perhaps matches TRBD2 (6 bases). The CDR3 contains 12 residues. Per germline, CDR1 MNHEY and CDR2 SVGEGT. With 6 bases removed from V and 7 bases from J, the gap between germline ends came to 9 bases. Here the CDR3 reads CASREGIGELFF. The CDR3 coding sequence is TGTGCCAGCAGGGAGGGGATCGGGGAGCTGTTTTTT.

This clonotype has just a few counts. The V call is TRBV7-3, the J call TRBJ2-2, with TRBD2 matching 7 bases. The CDR3 loop spans 15 amino acids. The V gene's germline CDR1 is SGHTA and CDR2 FQGTGA. The ends lost 5 bases at V and 0 bases at J; junction bases unmatched: 3. The CDR3 protein is CASSKSGTNTGELFF. The CDR3 DNA reads as TGTGCCAGCAGCAAGAGCGGGACGAACACCGGGGAGCTGTTTTTT.

CDR3 nucleotide sequence: TGTGCCAGCGATCAAGGGGGCGCATATACGCAGTATTTT. This encodes CASDQGGAYTQYF. The chain uses TRBV6-1 and TRBJ2-3, with TRBD1 matching 7 bases. CDR1 is MNHNS, CDR2 SASEGT, per germline. CDR3 length equals 13 residues. V lost 8 bases to trimming and J lost 7 bases; unmatched junction nucleotides: 9.

V and J are TRBV28 and TRBJ2-3; D gene ambiguous. This CDR3 is built from 10 residues. Germline V gene data show CDR1 as MDHEN and CDR2 as SYDVKM. Trimming shortened V by 8 bases and J by 4 bases, and 4 bases separated the two germline ends. CDR3 nucleotide sequence: TGTGCCAGCCGTGCAGATACGCAGTATTTT. Translated, it gives CASRADTQYF.

This chain joins TRBV2 and TRBJ1-1; D is possibly TRBD1 (5 bases). From germline, CDR1 is SNHLY and CDR2 FYNNEI. The CDR3 extends over 13 amino acids. The ends were cut back, 5 bases at V and 1 base at J, with 8 bases in the middle. CDR3 protein: CASSTGQNTEAFF. In nucleotides, the CDR3 is TGTGCCAGCAGTACTGGACAGAACACTGAAGCTTTCTTT.

By proportion, this clonotype is medium-sized. The chain couples TRBV6-1 to TRBJ1-1; D uncertain. The CDR3 has 11 residues. Trimming removed 7 bases at V and 7 bases at J, with 10 bases between. CDR1 and CDR2 from the germline V gene are MNHNS and SASEGT. In DNA form, the CDR3 reads TGTGCCAGCACCGCAACTATTGAAGCTTTCTTT. Translated, it gives CASTATIEAFF.

In its sample, this clonotype was seen a few times. The chain uses TRBV20-1 and TRBJ1-1; D not resolved. CDR3 length: 14 amino acids. Trimming shortened V by 0 bases and J by 7 bases, and 15 bases separated the two germline ends. The germline CDR1 and CDR2 sequences are DFQATT and SNEGSKA (reference sequence). The CDR3 loop reads CSARDGKVRGEAFF. The CDR3, as DNA: TGCAGTGCTAGAGATGGAAAGGTTAGAGGTGAAGCTTTCTTT.

The gene calls are TRBV7-9 and TRBJ1-2; D is uncertain. From germline, CDR1 is SEHNR and CDR2 FQNEAQ (reference sequence). CDR3 size: 13 residues. Deletions cut 8 bases from V and 2 bases from J, with 12 bases between. Here the CDR3 reads CASQPSQNYGYTF. For the CDR3, the DNA is TGTGCCAGCCAGCCGAGCCAAAACTATGGCTACACCTTC.

The chain recombines TRBV7-2 with TRBJ2-3, with D perhaps TRBD2 (6 bases). The CDR3 loop spans 15 amino acids. V gave up 3 bases and J gave up 2 bases, with 12 bases separating them. Germline assignment: CDR1 SGHTA and CDR2 FQGNSA. The CDR3 DNA reads as TGTGCCAGCAGCTTTACTGGGGGGTACACAGATACGCAGTATTTT. As protein: CASSFTGGYTDTQYF.

The chain employs TRBV7-2 and TRBJ2-1; no firm D call. Between the trimmed V and J ends, which lost 7 bases and 5 bases, there was a span of 15 bases. The V gene's germline CDR1 is SGHTA and CDR2 FQGNSA. The CDR3 totals 14 residues. CDR3: CASNSEPGDNEQFF. The CDR3 DNA follows: TGTGCCAGCAACTCAGAGCCGGGCGACAATGAGCAGTTCTTC.

This clonotype has a handful of counts. The V call is TRBV7-8, the J call TRBJ1-2; 8 bases are shared with TRBD1. The length of the CDR3 is 14 residues. The germline V gene encodes CDR1 SGHVS and CDR2 FQNEAQ. V lost 1 base and J lost 5; bases outside the gene matches: 3. The chain's CDR3 is CASSLGTGQYGYTF. CDR3 sequence (DNA): TGTGCCAGCAGCTTAGGGACAGGGCAATATGGCTACACCTTC.